Here is one TCR beta chain with its context. No antigen is known for it. These data are taken from a study of T cells after yellow fever vaccination. On the study more broadly: For low cell numbers, libraries were made with SMART-Seq v4 Ultra Low Input.

Findings of the study overall: Most clones from primary vaccination were detected again post-booster (96% CD4, 88% CD8). FACS-sorted repertoires could harbor abundant contaminating bulk-population clonotypes.

Germline CDR1 reads MNHEY; CDR2 reads SVGEGT. Deletions cut 0 bases from V and 7 bases from J, with 13 bases between. The CDR3 contains 14 residues. By 5'RACE template switching, TCR cDNA was produced, with a universal primer site and UMIs added in the process. TCRdb itself ran the 5' RACE reads through MiXCR, one entry per CDR3 protein. Here the sample spans more than 350,000 distinct CDR3 sequences, under 14% being singletons. The sample was PBMCs, taken on the day of the first yellow fever vaccination. V is TRBV6-2 or TRBV6-3 and J is TRBJ2-7, with D tentatively TRBD1 (5 bases). The receptor comes from a man aged 18 to 30 who received the YFV17D yellow fever vaccine. CDR3 sequence reads: CASSYSTIRTEQYF. The CDR3 DNA reads as TGTGCCAGCAGTTACTCTACTATTCGGACAGAGCAGTACTTC.